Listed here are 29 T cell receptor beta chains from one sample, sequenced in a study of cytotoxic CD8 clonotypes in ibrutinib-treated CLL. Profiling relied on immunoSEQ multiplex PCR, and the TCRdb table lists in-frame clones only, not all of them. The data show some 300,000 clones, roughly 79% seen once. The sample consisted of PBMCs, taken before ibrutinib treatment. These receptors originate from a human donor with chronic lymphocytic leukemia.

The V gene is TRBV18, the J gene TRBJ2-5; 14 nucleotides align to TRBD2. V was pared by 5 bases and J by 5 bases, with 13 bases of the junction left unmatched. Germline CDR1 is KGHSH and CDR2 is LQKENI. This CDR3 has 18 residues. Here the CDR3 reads CASSFQFGTSGSRETQYF. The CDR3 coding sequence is TGTGCCAGCTCATTTCAATTCGGGACTAGCGGGAGCAGGGAGACCCAGTACTTC.

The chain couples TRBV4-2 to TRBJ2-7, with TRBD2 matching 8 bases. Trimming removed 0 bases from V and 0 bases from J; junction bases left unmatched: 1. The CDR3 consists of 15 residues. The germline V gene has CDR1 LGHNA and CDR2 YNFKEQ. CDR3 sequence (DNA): TGTGCCAGCAGCCAAGATGGGACTAGCTCCTACGAGCAGTACTTC. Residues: CASSQDGTSSYEQYF.

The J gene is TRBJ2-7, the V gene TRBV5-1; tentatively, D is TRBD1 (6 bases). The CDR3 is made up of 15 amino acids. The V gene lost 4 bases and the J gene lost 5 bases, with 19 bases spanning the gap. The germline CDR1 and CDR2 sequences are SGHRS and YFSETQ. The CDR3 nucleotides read TGCGCCAGCAGCGGATCGGGACAACGAACGCACGAGCAGTACTTC. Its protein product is CASSGSGQRTHEQYF.

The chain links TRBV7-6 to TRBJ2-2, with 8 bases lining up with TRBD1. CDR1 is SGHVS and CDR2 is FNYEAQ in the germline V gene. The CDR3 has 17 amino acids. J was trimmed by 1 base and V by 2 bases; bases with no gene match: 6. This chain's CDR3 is CASSLNQGALNTGELFF. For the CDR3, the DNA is TGTGCCAGCAGCTTAAATCAGGGGGCGCTGAACACCGGGGAGCTGTTTTTT. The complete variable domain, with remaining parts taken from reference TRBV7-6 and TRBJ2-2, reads GAGVSQSPRYKVTKRGQDVALRCDPISGHVSLYWYRQALGQGPEFLTYFNYEAQQDKSGLPNDRFSAERPEGSISTLTIQRTEQRDSAMYRCASSLNQGALNTGELFFGEGSRLTVL.

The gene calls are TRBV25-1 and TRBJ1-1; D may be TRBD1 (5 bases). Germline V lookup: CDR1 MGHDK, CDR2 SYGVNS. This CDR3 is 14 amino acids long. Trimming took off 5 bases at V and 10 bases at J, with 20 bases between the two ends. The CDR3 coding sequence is TGTGCCAGCAGTTGGCAGGGCGGTATGGGGCGAGCTTTCTTT. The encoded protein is CASSWQGGMGRAFF.

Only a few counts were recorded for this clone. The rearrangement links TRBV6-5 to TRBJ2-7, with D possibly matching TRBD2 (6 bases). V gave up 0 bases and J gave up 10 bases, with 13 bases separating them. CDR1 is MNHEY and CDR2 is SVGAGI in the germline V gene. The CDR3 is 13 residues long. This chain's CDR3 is CASSYSRRGEQYF. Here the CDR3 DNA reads TGTGCCAGCAGTTACTCTCGGAGGGGCGAACAGTACTTC.

In DNA, the CDR3 is TGCGCCAGCAGCCAAGGCAGTATAAGTTCGGCCACCGGGGAGCTGTTTTTT. It translates to CASSQGSISSATGELFF. The chain carries TRBV4-3 and TRBJ2-2; no clear D. Looked up from germline, CDR1 is LGHNA and CDR2 is YSLEER. The V and J ends lost 1 base and 4 bases respectively, with 16 bases between them. This CDR3 has 17 amino acids.

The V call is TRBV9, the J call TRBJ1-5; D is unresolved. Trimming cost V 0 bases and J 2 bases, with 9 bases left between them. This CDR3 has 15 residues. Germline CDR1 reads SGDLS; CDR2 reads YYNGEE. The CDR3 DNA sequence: TGTGCCAGCAGCGTAGCCGGGGAGGGCAATCAGCCCCAGCATTTT. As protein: CASSVAGEGNQPQHF.

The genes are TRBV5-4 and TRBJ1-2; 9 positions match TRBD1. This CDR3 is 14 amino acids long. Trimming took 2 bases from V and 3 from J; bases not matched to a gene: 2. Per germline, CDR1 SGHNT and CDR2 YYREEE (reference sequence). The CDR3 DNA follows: TGTGCCAGCAGCTTACAGGGGGCTGACTATGGCTACACCTTC. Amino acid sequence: CASSLQGADYGYTF.

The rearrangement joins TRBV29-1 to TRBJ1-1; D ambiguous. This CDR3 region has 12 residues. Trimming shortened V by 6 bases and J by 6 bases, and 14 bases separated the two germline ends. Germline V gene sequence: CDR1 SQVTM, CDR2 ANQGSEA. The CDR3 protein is CSVRTGFAEAFF. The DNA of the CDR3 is TGCAGCGTCAGAACGGGGTTTGCTGAAGCTTTCTTT.

The CDR3 protein is CASSISGVHTEAFF. DNA of the CDR3: TGTGCCAGCAGCATATCGGGGGTCCACACTGAAGCTTTCTTT. The V call is TRBV9, the J call TRBJ1-1; D is perhaps TRBD1 (5 bases). Germline CDR1 reads SGDLS; CDR2 reads YYNGEE. The ends were cut back, 4 bases at V and 3 bases at J, with 13 bases in the middle. The CDR3 spans 14 residues. Full variable domain (outside the CDR3, taken from reference TRBV9 and TRBJ1-1): DSGVTQTPKHLITATGQRVTLRCSPRSGDLSVYWYQQSLDQGLQFLIQYYNGEERAKGNILERFSAQQFPDLHSELNLSSLELGDSALYFCASSISGVHTEAFFGQGTRLTVV.

The CDR3 sequence is CASSREVAEGWETQYF. DNA of the CDR3: TGTGCCAGTAGTCGGGAGGTAGCGGAGGGCTGGGAGACCCAGTACTTC. The rearrangement joins TRBV19 to TRBJ2-5; 7 bases line up with TRBD2. CDR1 LNHDA and CDR2 SQIVND come from the germline V gene (reference sequence). The CDR3 runs to 16 residues. V shed 5 bases and J 5 bases; nucleotides not matched to a gene: 14.

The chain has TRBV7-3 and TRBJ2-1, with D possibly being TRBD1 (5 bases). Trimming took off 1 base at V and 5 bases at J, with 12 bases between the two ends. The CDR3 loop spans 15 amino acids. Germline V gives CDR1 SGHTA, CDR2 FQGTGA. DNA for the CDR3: TGTGCCAGCAGCTTAAGCTTGGGGCGTAACAATGAGCAGTTCTTC. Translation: CASSLSLGRNNEQFF.

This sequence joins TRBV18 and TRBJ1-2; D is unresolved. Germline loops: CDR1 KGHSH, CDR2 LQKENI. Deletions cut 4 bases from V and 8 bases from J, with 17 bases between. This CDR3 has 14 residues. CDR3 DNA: TGTGCCAGCTCACTACGCACCCCGGTGGGGGGCTACACCTTC. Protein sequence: CASSLRTPVGGYTF.

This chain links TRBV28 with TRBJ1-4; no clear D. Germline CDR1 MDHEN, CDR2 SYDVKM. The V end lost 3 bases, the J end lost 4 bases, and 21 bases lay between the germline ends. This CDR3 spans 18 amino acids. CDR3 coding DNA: TGTGCCAGCAGTTTCGTTACCGCGTCTTGGCCGTTTAATGAAAAACTGTTTTTT. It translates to CASSFVTASWPFNEKLFF.

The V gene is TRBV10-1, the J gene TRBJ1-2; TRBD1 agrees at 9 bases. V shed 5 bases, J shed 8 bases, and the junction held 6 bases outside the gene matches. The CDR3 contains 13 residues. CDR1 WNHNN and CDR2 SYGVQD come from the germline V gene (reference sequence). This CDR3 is CASSPDRGGGYTF. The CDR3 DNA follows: TGCGCCAGCAGTCCGGACAGGGGAGGCGGCTACACCTTC.

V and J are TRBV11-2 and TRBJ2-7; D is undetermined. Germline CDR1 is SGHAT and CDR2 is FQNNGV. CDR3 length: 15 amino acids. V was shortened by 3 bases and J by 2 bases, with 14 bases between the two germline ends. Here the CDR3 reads CASSFSVEWAYEQYF. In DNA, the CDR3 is TGTGCCAGCAGCTTTAGTGTAGAATGGGCCTACGAGCAGTACTTC.

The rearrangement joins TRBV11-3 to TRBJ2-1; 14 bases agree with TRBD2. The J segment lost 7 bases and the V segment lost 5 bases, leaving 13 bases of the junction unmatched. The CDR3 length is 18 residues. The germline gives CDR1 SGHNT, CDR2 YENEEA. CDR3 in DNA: TGTGCCAGCAGCCCGAAGACTAGCGGGAGGGCCTTTGTAAATGAGCAGTTCTTC. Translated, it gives CASSPKTSGRAFVNEQFF.

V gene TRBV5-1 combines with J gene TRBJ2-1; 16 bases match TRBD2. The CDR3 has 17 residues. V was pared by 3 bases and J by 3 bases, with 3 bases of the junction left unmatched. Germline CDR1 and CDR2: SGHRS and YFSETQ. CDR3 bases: TGCGCCAGCAGCTGGGGACTAGCGGGAGGGAACTACAATGAGCAGTTCTTC. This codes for CASSWGLAGGNYNEQFF.

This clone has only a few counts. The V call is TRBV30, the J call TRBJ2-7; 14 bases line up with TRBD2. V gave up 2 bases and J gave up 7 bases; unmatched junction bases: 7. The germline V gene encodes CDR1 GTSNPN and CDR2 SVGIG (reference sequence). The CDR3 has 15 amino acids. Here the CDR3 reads CAWSPRLAGGEEQYF. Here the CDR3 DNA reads TGTGCCTGGAGTCCCAGACTAGCGGGAGGGGAGGAGCAGTACTTC.

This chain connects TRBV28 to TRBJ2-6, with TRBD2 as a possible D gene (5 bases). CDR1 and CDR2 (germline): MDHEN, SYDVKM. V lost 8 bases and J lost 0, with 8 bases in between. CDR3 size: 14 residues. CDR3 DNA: TGTGCCAGCTCGAGGGCCTCTGGGGCCAACGTCCTGACTTTC. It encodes CASSRASGANVLTF.

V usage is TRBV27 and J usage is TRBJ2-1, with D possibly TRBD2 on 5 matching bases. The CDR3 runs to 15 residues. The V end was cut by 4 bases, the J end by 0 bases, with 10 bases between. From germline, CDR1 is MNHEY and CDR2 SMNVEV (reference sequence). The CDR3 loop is CASSSGITSYNEQFF. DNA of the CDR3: TGTGCCAGCAGTTCCGGGATTACCTCCTACAATGAGCAGTTCTTC.

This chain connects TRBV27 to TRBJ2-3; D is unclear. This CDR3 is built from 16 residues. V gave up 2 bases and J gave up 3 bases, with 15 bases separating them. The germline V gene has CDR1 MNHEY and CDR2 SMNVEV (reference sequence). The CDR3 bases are TGTGCCAGCAGTTTAAGGTCTAGGGCCAGTACAGATACGCAGTATTTT. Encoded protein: CASSLRSRASTDTQYF.

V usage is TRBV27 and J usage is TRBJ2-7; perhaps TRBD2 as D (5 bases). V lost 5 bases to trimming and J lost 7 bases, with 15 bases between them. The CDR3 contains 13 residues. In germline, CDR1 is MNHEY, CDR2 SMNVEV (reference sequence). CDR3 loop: CASSPNTRSEQYF. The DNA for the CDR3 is TGTGCCAGCAGTCCAAACACTAGGTCTGAGCAGTACTTC.

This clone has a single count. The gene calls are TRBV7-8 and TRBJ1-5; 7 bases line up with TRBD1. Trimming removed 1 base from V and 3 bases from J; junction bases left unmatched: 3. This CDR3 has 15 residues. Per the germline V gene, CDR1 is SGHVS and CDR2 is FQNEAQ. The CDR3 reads CASSLVRGINQPQHF. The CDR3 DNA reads TGTGCCAGCAGCTTAGTCAGGGGGATCAATCAGCCCCAGCATTTT.

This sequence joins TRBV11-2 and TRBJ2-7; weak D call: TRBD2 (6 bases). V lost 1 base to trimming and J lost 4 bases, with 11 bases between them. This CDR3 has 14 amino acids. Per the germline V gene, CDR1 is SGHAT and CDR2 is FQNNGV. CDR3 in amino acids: CASSLATGVYEQYF. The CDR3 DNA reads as TGTGCCAGCAGCTTAGCCACGGGAGTTTACGAGCAGTACTTC.

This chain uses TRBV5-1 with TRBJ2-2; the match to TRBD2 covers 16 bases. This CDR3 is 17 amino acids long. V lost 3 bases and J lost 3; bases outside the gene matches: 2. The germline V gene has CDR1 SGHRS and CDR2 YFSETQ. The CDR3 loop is CASSSGLAGGYTGELFF. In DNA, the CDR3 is TGCGCCAGCAGCTCGGGACTAGCGGGAGGGTACACCGGGGAGCTGTTTTTT.

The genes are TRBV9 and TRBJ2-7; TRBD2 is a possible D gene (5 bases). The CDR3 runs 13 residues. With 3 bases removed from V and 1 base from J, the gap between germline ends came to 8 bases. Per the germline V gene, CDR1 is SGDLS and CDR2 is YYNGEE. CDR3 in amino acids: CASSASGSYEQYF. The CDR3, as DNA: TGTGCCAGCAGCGCAAGCGGTTCCTACGAGCAGTACTTC. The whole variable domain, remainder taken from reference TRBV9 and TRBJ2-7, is DSGVTQTPKHLITATGQRVTLRCSPRSGDLSVYWYQQSLDQGLQFLIQYYNGEERAKGNILERFSAQQFPDLHSELNLSSLELGDSALYFCASSASGSYEQYFGPGTRLTVT.

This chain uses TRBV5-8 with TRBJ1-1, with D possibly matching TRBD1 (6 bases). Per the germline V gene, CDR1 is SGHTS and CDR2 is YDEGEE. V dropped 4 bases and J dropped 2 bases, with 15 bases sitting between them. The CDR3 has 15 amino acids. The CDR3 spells CASSPGSGANTEAFF. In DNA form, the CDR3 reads TGTGCCAGCAGCCCCGGGTCGGGGGCCAACACTGAAGCTTTCTTT.